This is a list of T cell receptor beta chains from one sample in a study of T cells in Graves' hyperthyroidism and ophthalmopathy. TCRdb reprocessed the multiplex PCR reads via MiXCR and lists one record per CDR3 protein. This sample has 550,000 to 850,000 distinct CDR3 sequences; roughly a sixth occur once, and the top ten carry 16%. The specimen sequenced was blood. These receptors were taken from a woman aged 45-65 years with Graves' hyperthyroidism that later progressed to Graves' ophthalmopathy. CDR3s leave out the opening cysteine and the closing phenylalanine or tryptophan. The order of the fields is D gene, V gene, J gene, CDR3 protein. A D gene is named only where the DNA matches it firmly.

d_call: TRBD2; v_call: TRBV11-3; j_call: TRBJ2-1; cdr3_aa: ASSLVEAGGGEQF
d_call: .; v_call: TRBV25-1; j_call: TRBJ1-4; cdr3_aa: ASSEYRGVREKLF
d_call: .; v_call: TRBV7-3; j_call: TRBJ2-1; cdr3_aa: ASSQGRDNEQF
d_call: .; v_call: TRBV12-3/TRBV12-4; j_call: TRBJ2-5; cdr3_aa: ASSFWSGETQY
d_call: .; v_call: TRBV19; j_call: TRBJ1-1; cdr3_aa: VSSKGGGARNTEAF
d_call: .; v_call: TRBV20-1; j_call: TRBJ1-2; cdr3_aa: SARRTENYGYT
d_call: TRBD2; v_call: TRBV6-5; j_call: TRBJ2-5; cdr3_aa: ASSWVGGGVQETQY
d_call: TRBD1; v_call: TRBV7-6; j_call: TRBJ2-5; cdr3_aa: ASSVIVQGARETQY
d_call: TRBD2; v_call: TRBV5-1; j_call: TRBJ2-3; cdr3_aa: ASSPIRLAGGVLADTQY
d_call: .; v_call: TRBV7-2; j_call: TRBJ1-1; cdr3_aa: ASSWKNTEAF
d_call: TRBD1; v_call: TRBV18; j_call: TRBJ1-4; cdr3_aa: ASSPGQENEKLF
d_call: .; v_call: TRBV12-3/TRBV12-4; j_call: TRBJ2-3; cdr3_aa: ASKQDGRETDTQY